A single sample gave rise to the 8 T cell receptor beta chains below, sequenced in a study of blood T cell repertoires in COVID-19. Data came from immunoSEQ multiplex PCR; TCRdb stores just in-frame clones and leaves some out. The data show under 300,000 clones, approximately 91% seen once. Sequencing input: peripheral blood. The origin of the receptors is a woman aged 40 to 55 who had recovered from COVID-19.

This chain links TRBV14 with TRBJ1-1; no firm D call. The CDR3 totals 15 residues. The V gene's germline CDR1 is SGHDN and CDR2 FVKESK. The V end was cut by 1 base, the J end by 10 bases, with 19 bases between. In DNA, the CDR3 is TGTGCCAGCAGCCAAGTTGGAGGGATGTGGTTGCGAGCTTTCTTT. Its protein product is CASSQVGGMWLRAFF.

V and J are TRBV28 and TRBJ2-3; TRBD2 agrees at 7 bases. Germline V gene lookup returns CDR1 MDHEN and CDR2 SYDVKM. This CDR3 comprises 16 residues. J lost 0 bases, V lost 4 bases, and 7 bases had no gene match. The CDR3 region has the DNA TGTGCCAGCAGTTCCCTAGCGGACCGGAGCACAGATACGCAGTATTTT. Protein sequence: CASSSLADRSTDTQYF.

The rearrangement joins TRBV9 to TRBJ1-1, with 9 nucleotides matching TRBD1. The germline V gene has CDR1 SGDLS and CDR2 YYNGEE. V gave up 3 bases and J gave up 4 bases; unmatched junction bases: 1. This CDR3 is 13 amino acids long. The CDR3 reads CASSADRGTEAFF. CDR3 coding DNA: TGTGCCAGCAGCGCGGACAGGGGCACTGAAGCTTTCTTT. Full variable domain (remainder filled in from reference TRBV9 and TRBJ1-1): DSGVTQTPKHLITATGQRVTLRCSPRSGDLSVYWYQQSLDQGLQFLIQYYNGEERAKGNILERFSAQQFPDLHSELNLSSLELGDSALYFCASSADRGTEAFFGQGTRLTVV.

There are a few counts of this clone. CDR3 in amino acids: CASSTNGEVQGDNQPQHF. The CDR3 DNA sequence: TGTGCCAGTAGTACGAATGGGGAAGTGCAGGGGGACAATCAGCCCCAGCATTTT. This rearrangement joins TRBV19 to TRBJ1-5; 7 nucleotides line up with TRBD1. Germline V lookup: CDR1 LNHDA, CDR2 SQIVND (reference sequence). J lost 3 bases, V lost 4 bases, and 15 bases had no gene match. The CDR3 has 18 amino acids.

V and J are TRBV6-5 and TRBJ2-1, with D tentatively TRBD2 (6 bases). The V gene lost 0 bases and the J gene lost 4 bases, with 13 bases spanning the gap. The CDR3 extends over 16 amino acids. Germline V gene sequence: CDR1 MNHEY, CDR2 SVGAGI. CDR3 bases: TGTGCCAGCAGTTACTCGACTAGGGACGGGTACAATGAGCAGTTCTTC. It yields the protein CASSYSTRDGYNEQFF.

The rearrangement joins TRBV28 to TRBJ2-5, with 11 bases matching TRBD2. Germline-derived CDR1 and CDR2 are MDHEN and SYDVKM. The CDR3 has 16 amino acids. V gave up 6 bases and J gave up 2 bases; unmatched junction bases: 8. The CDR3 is CASSPRLAGSQETQYF. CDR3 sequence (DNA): TGTGCCAGCAGCCCCAGACTAGCGGGATCTCAAGAGACCCAGTACTTC.

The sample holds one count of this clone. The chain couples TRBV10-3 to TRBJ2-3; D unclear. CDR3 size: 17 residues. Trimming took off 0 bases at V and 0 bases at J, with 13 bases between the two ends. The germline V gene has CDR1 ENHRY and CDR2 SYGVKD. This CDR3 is CAISESGSISSTDTQYF. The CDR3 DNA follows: TGTGCCATCAGTGAGTCGGGTAGCATCTCTAGCACAGATACGCAGTATTTT.

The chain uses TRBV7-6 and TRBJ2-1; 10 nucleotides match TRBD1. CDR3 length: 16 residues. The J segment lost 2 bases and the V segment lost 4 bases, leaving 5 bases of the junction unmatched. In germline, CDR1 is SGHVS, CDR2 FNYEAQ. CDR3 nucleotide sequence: TGTGCCAGCAGCTCTACCGGGACAGGGGCCTACAATGAGCAGTTCTTC. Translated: CASSSTGTGAYNEQFF.